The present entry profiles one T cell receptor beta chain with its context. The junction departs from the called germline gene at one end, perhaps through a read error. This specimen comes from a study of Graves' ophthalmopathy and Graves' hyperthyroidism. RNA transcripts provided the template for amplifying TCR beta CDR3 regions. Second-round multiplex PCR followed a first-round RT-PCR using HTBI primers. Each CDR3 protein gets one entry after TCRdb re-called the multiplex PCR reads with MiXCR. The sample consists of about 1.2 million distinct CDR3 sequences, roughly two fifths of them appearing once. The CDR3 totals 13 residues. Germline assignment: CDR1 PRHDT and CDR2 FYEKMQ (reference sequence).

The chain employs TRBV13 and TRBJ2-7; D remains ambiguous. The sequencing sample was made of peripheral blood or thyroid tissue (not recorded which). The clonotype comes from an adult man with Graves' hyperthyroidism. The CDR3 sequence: CASSLAVTYEQCF. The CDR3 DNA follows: TGTGCCAGCAGTTTAGCTGTTACCTACGAGCAGTGCTTC.